This T cell receptor beta chain was obtained from a study of T cell responses to AZD1222 COVID-19 vaccine. Study-wide points: Donors were mostly white British, more females; clonal diversity possibly underestimated. Every sample of the repertoires postdated the peak T cell response.

TCRdb keeps only in-frame clones here, not all; method: immunoSEQ multiplex PCR. The profile shows about 150,000 clones, around 90% of them singletons. Germline V CDR1 and CDR2: LGHNT, FRNRAP. The CDR3 runs 13 residues. V was cut by 0 bases and J by 4 bases, with 6 bases left in between. Second-dose schedules of about 4 or about 12 weeks were combined. Details on this clone: Its antigen is undetermined.

Source: peripheral blood, taken 28 days after the second AZD1222 dose. This clonotype was obtained from an adult who received the AZD1222 COVID-19 vaccine. The chain carries TRBV12-5 and TRBJ1-1, with D unclear. CDR3 amino acids: CASGLVFGTEAFF. CDR3 in DNA: TGTGCTAGTGGTTTGGTATTCGGCACTGAAGCTTTCTTT.